This paragraph reports one TCR beta chain. Its cognate antigen is unknown. Assay used: immunoSEQ multiplex PCR; TCRdb lists only in-frame clones, some missing. The sample yields roughly 85,000 clones, around nine tenths seen once. This record comes from a study of radiotherapy plus CTLA-4 blockade in lung cancer. Study details: Among enrolled patients, under 20% responded and 31% achieved disease control. Regarding the study as a whole: Subsequent to radiotherapy plus ipilimumab, tumor-derived TCR clones underwent expansion in blood. Strongest reported response predictors: early blood clone changes and post-radiation interferon-beta.

Germline V CDR1 and CDR2: LNHDA, SQIVND (reference sequence). The CDR3 totals 12 residues. Trimming pared 10 bases from V and 0 bases from J, leaving 7 bases between. CTLA-4 blockade with ipilimumab, together with focal radiation, was given to patients with chemo-refractory metastatic non-small-cell lung cancer. Sequenced here: peripheral blood, sampled from a patient treated with radiotherapy plus ipilimumab. This clonotype originated in a human donor with non-small cell lung cancer that progressed on radiotherapy plus ipilimumab. This chain uses TRBV19 with TRBJ1-3; D gene unclear. The CDR3 DNA reads as TGTGCCACCGGAGTCTCTGGAAACACCATATATTTT. Translating it yields CATGVSGNTIYF. Full variable domain (outside the CDR3, taken from reference TRBV19 and TRBJ1-3): DGGITQSPKYLFRKEGQNVTLSCEQNLNHDAMYWYRQDPGQGLRLIYYSQIVNDFQKGDIAEGYSVSREKKESFPLTVTSAQKNPTAFYLCATGVSGNTIYFGEGSWLTVV.